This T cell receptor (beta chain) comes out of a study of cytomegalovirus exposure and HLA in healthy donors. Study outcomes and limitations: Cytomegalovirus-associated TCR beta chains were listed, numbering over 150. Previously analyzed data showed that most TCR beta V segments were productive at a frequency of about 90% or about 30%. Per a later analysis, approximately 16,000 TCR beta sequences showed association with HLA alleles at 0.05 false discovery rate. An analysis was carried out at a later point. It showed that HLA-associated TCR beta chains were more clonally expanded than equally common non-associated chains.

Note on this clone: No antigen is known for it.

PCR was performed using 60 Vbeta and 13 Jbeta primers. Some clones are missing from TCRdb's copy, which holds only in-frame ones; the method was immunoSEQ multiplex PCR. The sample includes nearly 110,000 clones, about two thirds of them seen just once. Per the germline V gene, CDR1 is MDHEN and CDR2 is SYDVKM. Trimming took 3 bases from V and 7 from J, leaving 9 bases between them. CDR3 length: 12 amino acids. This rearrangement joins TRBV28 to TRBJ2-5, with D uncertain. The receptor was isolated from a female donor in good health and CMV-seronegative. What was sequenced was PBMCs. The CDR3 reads CASSFSSGTQYF. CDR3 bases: TGTGCCAGCAGTTTTTCTTCGGGGACCCAGTACTTC.